This is a list of T cell receptor beta chains from one sample in a study of cytomegalovirus exposure and HLA in healthy donors. This table comes from immunoSEQ multiplex PCR, and its TCRdb copy is limited to in-frame clones, with some not included. The sample yields about 260,000 clones, roughly 70% seen once. Sequenced sample: PBMCs. Receptors originate from a female donor in good health and CMV-seronegative. The CDR3 runs from the conserved cysteine through the conserved F or W. The D gene is left open where the match is weak. Some rows have no size entry. The others give once, few or many, or a class for an expanded clone.

TGCAGCGTTGAAGGCAGTGGCAGGGGGTACTCCTATGGCTACACCTTC	CSVEGSGRGYSYGYTF	few	TRBV29-1	TRBJ1-2	TRBD1
TGCGCCAGCAGCTTGACAGATCCAACTAATGAAAAACTGTTTTTT	CASSLTDPTNEKLFF	-	TRBV5-1	TRBJ1-4	-
TGTGCCAGCAGCCCAGGGCTTGGGAACACTGAAGCTTTCTTT	CASSPGLGNTEAFF	few	TRBV25-1	TRBJ1-1	-
TGCGCCAGCAGCCCAGGGACAGGTAGCACTGAAGCTTTCTTT	CASSPGTGSTEAFF	-	TRBV5-1	TRBJ1-1	TRBD1
TGTGCCAGCAGCATCACAGGGGGTTCGATCAACACCGGGGAGCTGTTTTTT	CASSITGGSINTGELFF	-	TRBV7-9	TRBJ2-2	TRBD1
TGCGCCAGCAGCTCTACCACAGATACGCAGTATTTT	CASSSTTDTQYF	-	TRBV5-1	TRBJ2-3	-
TGTGCCAGCAGCTTGGCCGGGGGGGCTTTGAATTCACCCCTCCACTTT	CASSLAGGALNSPLHF	-	TRBV5-4	TRBJ1-6	-
TGTGCCAGCAGCCCGAGTGGCGGCCCCTACGAGCAGTACTTC	CASSPSGGPYEQYF	-	TRBV5-6	TRBJ2-7	-
TGTGCCAGCTCACGGGACAGGGTCTCCGAGCAGTACTTC	CASSRDRVSEQYF	-	TRBV18	TRBJ2-7	TRBD1
TGTGCCAGCAGCGCAGCGGGGGGCGACCGGAACGAGCAGTACTTC	CASSAAGGDRNEQYF	-	TRBV11-3	TRBJ2-7	TRBD2
TGTGCCAGCAGTTTAACCTGGACAGAAGAAGCTTTCTTT	CASSLTWTEEAFF	-	TRBV28	TRBJ1-1	-
TGTGCCAGCAGCCAACGTAGCGGGAGACAAGATACGCAGTATTTT	CASSQRSGRQDTQYF	-	TRBV4-2	TRBJ2-3	TRBD2
TGTGCCAGCTCACAAGGACAGGGTGGTGACTATGGCTACACCTTC	CASSQGQGGDYGYTF	-	TRBV18	TRBJ1-2	TRBD1
TGTGCCAGTAGTATCCGTGACTTAGCGGGATATACGCAGTATTTT	CASSIRDLAGYTQYF	-	TRBV19	TRBJ2-3	TRBD2
-	CASSKVGSGSSQETQYF	few	TRBV21-1	TRBJ2-5	-
TGTGCCAGCAGCTCCAAGACTAGCGGGAGTACCGGGGAGCTGTTTTTT	CASSSKTSGSTGELFF	-	TRBV5-4	TRBJ2-2	TRBD2
TGTGCCAGCAGCTTAGTTGGACAGGGACGGTATGAGCAGTTCTTC	CASSLVGQGRYEQFF	few	TRBV11-2	TRBJ2-1	TRBD1
TGTGCCAGCAGCTCGGACAGGGGTAGAGATACGCAGTATTTT	CASSSDRGRDTQYF	-	TRBV11-2	TRBJ2-3	TRBD1